This T cell receptor beta chain was found in a study of T cell changes during pregnancy in multiple sclerosis. Germline CDR1 reads SGDLS; CDR2 reads YYNGEE. The CDR3 is 16 amino acids. V lost 0 bases, J lost 5 bases, and 15 bases lay in between. The repertoire was sequenced with immunoSEQ multiplex PCR; TCRdb's copy has only in-frame clones and lacks some. The sample holds about 73,000 clones, around 92% seen once. The sequenced sample was peripheral blood, obtained in the third trimester of pregnancy. The V gene is TRBV9, the J gene TRBJ1-5, with TRBD1 as a possible D gene (5 bases). This TCR derives from a female donor in good health, enrolled as a control in a pregnancy study. CDR3 in amino acids: CASSVGPRVGHQPQHF. The DNA for the CDR3 is TGTGCCAGCAGCGTAGGGCCCAGGGTTGGGCATCAGCCCCAGCATTTT.